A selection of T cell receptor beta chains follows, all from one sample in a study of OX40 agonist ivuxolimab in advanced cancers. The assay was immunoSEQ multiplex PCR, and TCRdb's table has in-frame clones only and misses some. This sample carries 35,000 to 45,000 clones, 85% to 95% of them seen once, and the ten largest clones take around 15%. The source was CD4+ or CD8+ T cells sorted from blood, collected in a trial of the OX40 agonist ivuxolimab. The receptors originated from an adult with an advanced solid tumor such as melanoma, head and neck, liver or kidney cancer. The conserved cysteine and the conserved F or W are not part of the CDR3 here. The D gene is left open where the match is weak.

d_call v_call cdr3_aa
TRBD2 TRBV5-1 ASSSQAGGSYEQY
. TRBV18 ASSPFGSTLDFNYGYT
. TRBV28 ASSTMMYTQY
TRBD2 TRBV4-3 ASSQDGGEEQY
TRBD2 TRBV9 ASSEGLAGNEQF
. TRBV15 ATSKGGLQETQY
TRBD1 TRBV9 ASSETGGLITDTQY
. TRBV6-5 ASKETQEETQY
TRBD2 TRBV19 ASSIGTSGRYEQY
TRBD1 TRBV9 ASSEGGGTGDYEQY
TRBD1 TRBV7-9 ASSPADRNQPQH
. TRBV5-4 ASSPKGPTGEQY
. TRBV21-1 ASSIGQGASQPQH
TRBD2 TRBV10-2 ASSELAGGHEQY
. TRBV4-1 ASSQEGGLAVSEQY
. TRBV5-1 ASSFQGGGTEAF
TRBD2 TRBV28 ASSPLSSGSSDTQY
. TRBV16 ASSQSKTGELF
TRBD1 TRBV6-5 ASSYTWGTGGSGYT
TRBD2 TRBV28 ACKEGGNNEQF
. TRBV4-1 ASSPTGVGYT
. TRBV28 ASSQTPGAEAF
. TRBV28 ASSITGHTDTQY
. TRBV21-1 ASSKGVKNQPQH
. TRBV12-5 ASAMTVAIHEQF
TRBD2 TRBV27 ASSFALAGVGAYNEQF
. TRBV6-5 ATLGDTQY
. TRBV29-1 SVDGGTEAF
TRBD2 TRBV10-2 ASTMGGADTQY
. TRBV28 ASSLRLPRSGIDGYT
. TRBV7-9 ASSSGLSRSNEQF
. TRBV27 ASSAGSTYEQY
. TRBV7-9 ASSPTWGGDNYGYT
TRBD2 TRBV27 ASSPGLAVNNEQF
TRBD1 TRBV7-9 ASSFGTGGDEQF
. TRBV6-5 ASSYVRGNYEQY
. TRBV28 ASIKTGYYGYT
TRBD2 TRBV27 ASSLRKNPGLAGGEQY
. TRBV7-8 ASSLALSQGTETQY
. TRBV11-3 ASSSQGPTNEKLF
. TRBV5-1 ASSLAYSDTQY
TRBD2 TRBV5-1 ASSLREDRKETQY
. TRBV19 ASSPGHEQY
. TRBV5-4 ASSLFGWGYGYT
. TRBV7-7 ASSPVHSQETQY
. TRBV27 ASSFGTEAF
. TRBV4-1 ASSQVEVYNEQF
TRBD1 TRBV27 ASSLPQGFGRNEQF
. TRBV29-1 SVRQSYEQY
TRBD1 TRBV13 ASSATGENEQF
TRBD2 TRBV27 ASKPGLAAYEQY
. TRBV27 ASSPVAKNIQY